The 3 T cell receptor beta chains below were found in one sample sequenced in a study of beta chain features in type 1 diabetes. The study's findings and limits: People with Type 1 diabetes carried modestly yet significantly shorter TCRB CDR3s in all four CD4+ subsets.

These TCRs' antigens remain unknown. Every isolated RNA sample was fully reverse transcribed, so sequencing captured expressed TCRB transcripts. Profiled with immunoSEQ multiplex PCR; TCRdb holds only in-frame clones, not every one. The table shows 150,000 or so clones, with around 8.3% occurring only once. The specimen was central memory CD4+ T cells from blood. These receptors all come from a woman between 18 and 30 years old with type 1 diabetes.

The rearrangement links TRBV19 to TRBJ1-2; weak D call: TRBD1 (6 bases). Trimming cost V 3 bases and J 4 bases, with 18 bases left between them. Germline values: CDR1 LNHDA, CDR2 SQIVND (reference sequence). The CDR3 is 16 amino acids. The DNA of the CDR3 is TGTGCCAGTAGTATTTTGGACAGCCTTACCGGCTATGGCTACACCTTC. Encoded protein: CASSILDSLTGYGYTF.

The chain couples TRBV19 to TRBJ1-4; D call uncertain. The germline CDR1 and CDR2 sequences are LNHDA and SQIVND (reference sequence). The CDR3 covers 14 residues. V was pared by 3 bases and J by 0 bases, with 5 bases between. The CDR3 DNA is TGTGCCAGTAGTATTCGGGCAACTAATGAAAAACTGTTTTTT. Translated: CASSIRATNEKLFF.

This clone has just a few counts. The gene calls are TRBV27 and TRBJ2-7; the match to TRBD1 covers 10 bases. Trimming cost V 2 bases and J 6 bases; bases outside gene matches: 7. The CDR3 totals 15 residues. Germline assignment: CDR1 MNHEY and CDR2 SMNVEV (reference sequence). The CDR3 region is CASSLGGQGRGEQYF. The CDR3 DNA follows: TGTGCCAGCAGTTTAGGGGGACAGGGGAGAGGCGAGCAGTACTTC.